This T cell receptor (beta chain) was captured in a study of shared clonotypes between healthy human individuals. This CDR3 region has 15 residues. The germline V gene has CDR1 SNHLY and CDR2 FYNNEI. Trimming cost V 5 bases and J 2 bases; bases outside gene matches: 4. With regard to this clone: No antigen is known for it.

Study-level points and caveats: Shared clonotypes: approximately 5% naive CD4, under 4% naive CD8, roughly 2.4% memory CD4, around 0.4% memory CD8.

An approximately 200 ng quantity of DNA, 32,000 or so T cell genomes, went into the sorted-subset replicate PCRs. Sequencing was performed with immunoSEQ multiplex PCR; in TCRdb, only in-frame clones are kept and a portion is missing. The sample has roughly 2.2 million clones, approximately 90% seen once; the top ten hold around 0.35%. The receptor comes from a man younger than 35 in good health. Some clones in this sample may be carry-over from other donors' samples. This sequence joins TRBV2 and TRBJ2-2, with 8 bases matching TRBD1. Sequences were obtained from naive CD4+ T cells from PBMCs. Described subset: CD45RA+ positively selected. The DNA of the CDR3 is TGTGCCAGCAGTTGGGACAGGCCTAACACCGGGGAGCTGTTTTTT. Protein product: CASSWDRPNTGELFF.